Listed below are T cell receptor beta chains from one sample, sequenced in a study of cytomegalovirus exposure and HLA in healthy donors. Generated by immunoSEQ multiplex PCR, the TCRdb table keeps only in-frame clones and is missing some. The table records about 150,000 clones, approximately 77% of them present only once. What was sequenced was PBMCs. These receptors all stem from a man aged 30 to 45 in good health and CMV-seronegative. CDR3s include the opening cysteine and the closing phenylalanine or tryptophan. Fields, in order: J gene, V gene, D gene, clone size, CDR3 protein, CDR3 DNA. D genes are given only for firm matches. Clone sizes are given selectively: once, few, many, or a class where the clone is expanded.

TRBJ1-2 | TRBV6-1 | - | few | CASSESGAFRIYGYTF | TGTGCCAGCAGTGAATCAGGGGCGTTTAGGATTTATGGCTACACCTTC
TRBJ1-2 | TRBV10-3 | - | - | CAISETEYYGYTF | TGTGCCATCAGTGAAACAGAGTACTATGGCTACACCTTC
TRBJ1-2 | TRBV11-2 | - | - | CASSLVIPEEYGYTF | TGTGCCAGCAGCTTAGTAATCCCCGAGGAATATGGCTACACCTTC
TRBJ1-2 | TRBV2 | - | - | CATGRGNYGYTF | TGTGCCACAGGACGGGGAAACTATGGCTACACCTTC
TRBJ1-4 | TRBV27 | - | - | CASSPQTATNEKLFF | TGTGCCAGCAGCCCCCAGACAGCAACTAATGAAAAACTGTTTTTT
TRBJ2-7 | TRBV28 | - | - | CASRPGQPWSPYF | TGTGCCAGCAGACCCGGACAACCTTGGAGTCCGTACTTC
TRBJ2-7 | TRBV28 | TRBD1 | - | CASSRQGSYEQYF | TGTGCCAGCAGCAGACAGGGAAGCTACGAGCAGTACTTC
TRBJ1-1 | TRBV21-1 | - | - | CASSKVPGNTEAFF | TGTGCCAGCAGCAAAGTTCCGGGGAACACTGAAGCTTTCTTT
TRBJ2-7 | TRBV7-9 | TRBD2 | - | CASSYPPSGEGSYEQYF | TGTGCCAGCAGCTATCCTCCTAGCGGAGAGGGATCCTACGAGCAGTACTTC
TRBJ1-5 | TRBV30 | TRBD1 | - | CAWSVRTGNLGSNQPQHF | TGTGCCTGGAGTGTCCGGACAGGGAACCTGGGGAGCAATCAGCCCCAGCATTTT
TRBJ2-7 | TRBV2 | TRBD2 | few | CASSEASHRGTSGSYEQYF | TGTGCCAGCAGTGAAGCGAGCCACCGGGGGACTAGCGGGAGTTACGAGCAGTACTTC
TRBJ2-7 | TRBV27 | TRBD2 | - | CASSLNGGSSYEQYF | TGTGCCAGCAGTTTAAACGGCGGGAGCTCCTACGAGCAGTACTTC
TRBJ1-2 | TRBV5-6 | - | few | CASSLSGRGRGVSGYTF | TGTGCCAGCAGCTTGTCGGGTCGGGGCAGGGGAGTATCTGGCTACACCTTC